Listed here are 5 T cell receptor beta chains from one sample, sequenced in a study of blood T cell repertoires in COVID-19. This table comes from immunoSEQ multiplex PCR, and its TCRdb copy is limited to in-frame clones, with some not included. The data contain 150,000 to 200,000 clones, approximately 79% of them singletons. Specimen: PBMCs or T cells enriched from blood (not recorded which). The source of these receptors is a woman between 55 and 75 years old with acute COVID-19.

This clone was detected only a few times. V gene TRBV3-1 (or the pseudogene TRBV3-2) combines with J gene TRBJ1-1; the D is unclear. In germline, CDR1 is LGHDT, CDR2 YNNKEL (reference sequence). The CDR3 has 12 amino acids. Trimming left V 0 bases short and J 7 bases short, with 6 bases between. In DNA, the CDR3 is TGTGCCAGCAGCCAAGATCAGAATGAAGCTTTCTTT. Protein sequence: CASSQDQNEAFF.

For the CDR3, the DNA is TGTGCCAGTTCGGACGAGCAGTACGTC. Encoded protein: CASSDEQYV. The rearrangement links TRBV19 to TRBJ2-7; D gene unclear. V was clipped by 8 bases and J by 5 bases, with 4 bases between them. Germline V gene lookup returns CDR1 LNHDA and CDR2 SQIVND (reference sequence). The CDR3 sequence is 9 residues long.

The J gene is TRBJ2-1, the V gene TRBV10-3; 9 bases line up with TRBD2. Trimming took 6 bases from V and 8 from J; bases not matched to a gene: 8. Germline CDR1 is ENHRY and CDR2 is SYGVKD. The CDR3 consists of 14 residues. CDR3 loop: CAIRAGTSSHEQFF. CDR3 nucleotide sequence: TGTGCCATCAGGGCCGGGACTAGCAGTCATGAGCAGTTCTTC.

The chain uses TRBV12-3 or TRBV12-4 and TRBJ1-1; 7 bases fit TRBD1. The CDR3 loop spans 13 amino acids. The V segment lost 7 bases and the J segment 1 base; nucleotides outside the gene matches: 3. CDR3 protein: CASKGTANTEAFF. The CDR3 nucleotides are TGTGCCAGCAAAGGGACAGCGAACACTGAAGCTTTCTTT.

The chain has TRBV14 and TRBJ1-1; no reliable D call. CDR3 length equals 14 residues. The V end lost 4 bases, the J end lost 4 bases, and 13 bases lay between the germline ends. CDR1 is SGHDN and CDR2 is FVKESK in the germline V gene. The CDR3 here is CASSPGGGSTEAFF. CDR3 DNA sequence: TGTGCCAGCAGCCCCGGTGGCGGTAGCACTGAAGCTTTCTTT.